Described below is a single T cell receptor beta chain sequence and its context. Its antigen specificity is not known. No base qualities exist here, and no much larger clone lies one base off it. This sample was included in a study of patients and donors after allogeneic stem cell transplantation (TCRdb year 2020). V is reduced by 2 bases and J by 5 bases, leaving a spacing of 12 bases between them. The germline V gene sets CDR1 to MNHEY and CDR2 to SVGAGI. Reading from cysteine to phenylalanine, the CDR3 counts 14 amino acids. Of the read, only the CDR3 DNA is kept; its 42 bases are in frame from base 1. Library method: RT-PCR. Sequencing was carried out with a NextSeq 550. TCRdb cleaned the public reads at Q25 with fastp, built clones with MiXCR and kept in-frame beta chains. Duplicate CDR3 protein sequences are folded into a single record with the most common DNA and genes. This sample gives 800,000 to 1,000,000 distinct CDR3 sequences in total; over 15% of them show up just once. Together, the top ten hold around 6% of the sample.

Specimen: blood, either unsorted or a sorted T cell fraction (not recorded which). This chain joins TRBV6-5 to TRBJ1-2; no D gene is confidently identified. This receptor was obtained from a human donor who was either an allogeneic HSCT recipient or a stem cell or donor lymphocyte infusion donor (not recorded which). It is not recorded whose cells these are; they may come from a transplant donor. The sequenced DNA is TGTGCCAGCAGTTACGCGGGGAGCGGATATGGCTACACCTTC. Its coded protein is CASSYAGSGYGYTF.